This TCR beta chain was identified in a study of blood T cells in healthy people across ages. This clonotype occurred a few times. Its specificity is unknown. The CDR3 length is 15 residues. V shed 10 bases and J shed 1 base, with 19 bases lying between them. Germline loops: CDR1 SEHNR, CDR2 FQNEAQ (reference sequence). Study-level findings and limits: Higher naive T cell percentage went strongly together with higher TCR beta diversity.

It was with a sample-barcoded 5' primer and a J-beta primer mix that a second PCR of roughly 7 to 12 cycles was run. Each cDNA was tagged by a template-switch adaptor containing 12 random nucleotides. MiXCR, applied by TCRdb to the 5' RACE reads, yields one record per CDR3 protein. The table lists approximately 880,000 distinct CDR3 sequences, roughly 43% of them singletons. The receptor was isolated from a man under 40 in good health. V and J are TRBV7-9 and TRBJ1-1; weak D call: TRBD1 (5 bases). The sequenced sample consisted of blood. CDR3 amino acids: CATAPGRGSNTEAFF. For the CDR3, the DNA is TGTGCCACCGCCCCGGGGCGTGGGTCGAACACTGAAGCTTTCTTT.